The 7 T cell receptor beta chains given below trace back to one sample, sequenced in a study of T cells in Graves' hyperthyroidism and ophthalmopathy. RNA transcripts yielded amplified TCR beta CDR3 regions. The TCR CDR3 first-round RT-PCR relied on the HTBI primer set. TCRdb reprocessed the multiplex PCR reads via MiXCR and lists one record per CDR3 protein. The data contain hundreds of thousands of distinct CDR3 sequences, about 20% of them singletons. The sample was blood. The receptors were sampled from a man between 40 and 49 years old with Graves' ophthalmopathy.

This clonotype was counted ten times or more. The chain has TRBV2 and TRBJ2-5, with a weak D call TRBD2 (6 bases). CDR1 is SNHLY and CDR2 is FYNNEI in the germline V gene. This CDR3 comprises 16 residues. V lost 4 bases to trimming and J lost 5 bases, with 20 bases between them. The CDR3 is CASSVTALALGETQYF. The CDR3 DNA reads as TGTGCCAGCAGTGTCACTGCACTAGCACTGGGGGAGACCCAGTACTTC.

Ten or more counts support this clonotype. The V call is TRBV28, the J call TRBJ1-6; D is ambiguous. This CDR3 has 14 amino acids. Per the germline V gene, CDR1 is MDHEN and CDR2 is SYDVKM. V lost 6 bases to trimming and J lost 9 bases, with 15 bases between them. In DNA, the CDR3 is TGTGCCAGCAGCACATCGGTAGGGAGTTCACCCCTCCACTTT. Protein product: CASSTSVGSSPLHF.

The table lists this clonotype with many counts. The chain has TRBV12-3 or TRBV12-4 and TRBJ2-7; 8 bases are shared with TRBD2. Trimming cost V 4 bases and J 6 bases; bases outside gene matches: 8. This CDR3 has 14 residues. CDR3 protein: CASSSGLGLGEQYF. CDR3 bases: TGTGCCAGCAGTTCGGGACTAGGCTTGGGCGAGCAGTACTTC.

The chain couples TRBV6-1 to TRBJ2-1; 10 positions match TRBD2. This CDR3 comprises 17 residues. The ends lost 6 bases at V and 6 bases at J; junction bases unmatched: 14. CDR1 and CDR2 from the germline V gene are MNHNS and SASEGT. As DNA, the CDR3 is TGTGCCAGCAGATTAACTTCTAGCGGGAGATCGGTCAATGAGCAGTTCTTC. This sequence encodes CASRLTSSGRSVNEQFF.

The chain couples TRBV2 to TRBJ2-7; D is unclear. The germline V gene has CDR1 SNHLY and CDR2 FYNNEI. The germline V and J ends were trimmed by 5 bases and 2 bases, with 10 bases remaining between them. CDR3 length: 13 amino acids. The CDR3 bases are TGTGCCAGCAGTCCTGATTCCGCCTACGAGCAGTACTTC. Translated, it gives CASSPDSAYEQYF.

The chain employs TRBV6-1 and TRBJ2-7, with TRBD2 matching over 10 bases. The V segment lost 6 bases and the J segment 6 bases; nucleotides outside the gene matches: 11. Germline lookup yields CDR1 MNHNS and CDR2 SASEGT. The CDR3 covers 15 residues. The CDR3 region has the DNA TGTGCCAGCAGCGACCTAGCGGGAGTAACCCTCGAGCAGTACTTC. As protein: CASSDLAGVTLEQYF.

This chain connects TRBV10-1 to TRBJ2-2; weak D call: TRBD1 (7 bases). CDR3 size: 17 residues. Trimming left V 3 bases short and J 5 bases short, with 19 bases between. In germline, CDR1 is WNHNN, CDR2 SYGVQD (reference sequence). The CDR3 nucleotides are TGCGCCAGCAGTGATAGTGCTTTGACAGGGAGGACCGGGGAGCTGTTTTTT. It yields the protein CASSDSALTGRTGELFF.